One sample yielded the 8 T cell receptor beta chains listed below, sequenced in a study of cytomegalovirus exposure and HLA in healthy donors. Primers included in the PCR were 60 Vbeta and 13 Jbeta primers. Produced via immunoSEQ multiplex PCR; TCRdb's table is partial and in-frame only. There are 140,000 or so clones in the sample; roughly 80% occur only once, and 2.5% to 3.5% lies in the top ten. Source material: PBMCs. The receptors were gathered from a woman aged 25-40 years in good health and CMV-seronegative.

The chain recombines TRBV19 with TRBJ1-5; weak D call: TRBD1 (5 bases). CDR3 length: 14 residues. The V gene lost 6 bases and the J gene lost 6 bases, with 15 bases spanning the gap. Germline lookup yields CDR1 LNHDA and CDR2 SQIVND (reference sequence). The chain's CDR3 is CASREQVPGQPQHF. The CDR3, as DNA: TGTGCCAGTAGGGAACAGGTTCCGGGTCAGCCCCAGCATTTT.

The chain carries TRBV7-9 and TRBJ2-7; perhaps TRBD1 as D (5 bases). V lost 4 bases, J lost 2 bases, and 12 bases lay in between. Germline lookup yields CDR1 SEHNR and CDR2 FQNEAQ (reference sequence). CDR3 length equals 14 residues. Written as DNA, the CDR3 is TGTGCCAGCAGCTCCCCCGACAGACCCTACGAGCAGTACTTC. Encoded protein: CASSSPDRPYEQYF. Supplemented by reference TRBV7-9 and TRBJ2-7, the full variable domain reads DTGVSQNPRHKITKRGQNVTFRCDPISEHNRLYWYRQTLGQGPEFLTYFQNEAQLEKSRLLSDRFSAERPKGSFSTLEIQRTEQGDSAMYLCASSSPDRPYEQYFGPGTRLTVT.

The V gene is TRBV28, the J gene TRBJ1-5; 9 bases map to TRBD1. This CDR3 comprises 17 residues. Germline CDR1 MDHEN, CDR2 SYDVKM. The J segment lost 3 bases and the V segment lost 5 bases, leaving 11 bases of the junction unmatched. This CDR3 is CASSLRDRDFTNQPQHF. The CDR3 nucleotides read TGTGCCAGCAGTCTCCGGGACAGGGATTTTACCAATCAGCCCCAGCATTTT.

V is TRBV9 and J is TRBJ2-3, with 10 bases aligning to TRBD2. CDR3 size: 16 residues. Germline CDR1 SGDLS, CDR2 YYNGEE. After removal of 1 base from V and 2 bases from J, the junction contained 4 bases not matched to a gene. The CDR3 DNA reads TGTGCCAGCAGCGTACTAGCGGGGGCCTTCACAGATACGCAGTATTTT. Residues: CASSVLAGAFTDTQYF.

The chain uses TRBV7-3 and TRBJ2-1, with 12 bases identical to TRBD2. The junction had 8 bases not matched to a gene; V was cut back by 5 bases and J by 6 bases. Germline V CDR1 and CDR2: SGHTA, FQGTGA. The length of the CDR3 is 16 residues. CDR3 residues: CASSVTSGSMGNEQFF. The CDR3 nucleotides read TGTGCCAGCAGCGTGACTAGCGGGAGTATGGGCAATGAGCAGTTCTTC.

V gene TRBV9 combines with J gene TRBJ2-3; 13 bases are shared with TRBD2. The CDR3 has 16 residues. Germline CDR1 is SGDLS and CDR2 is YYNGEE. After removal of 3 bases from V and 2 bases from J, the junction contained 3 bases not matched to a gene. CDR3 bases: TGTGCCAGCAGCGCGGGACTAGCGGGGATCACAGATACGCAGTATTTT. This codes for CASSAGLAGITDTQYF. Combining the CDR3 with reference TRBV9 and TRBJ2-3 gives the whole variable domain DSGVTQTPKHLITATGQRVTLRCSPRSGDLSVYWYQQSLDQGLQFLIQYYNGEERAKGNILERFSAQQFPDLHSELNLSSLELGDSALYFCASSAGLAGITDTQYFGPGTRLTVL.

This clone appeared a few times. The CDR3 bases are TGTGCCAGCAGCCAGGGGAGGGGCCAGAATCAGCCCCAGCATTTT. This codes for CASSQGRGQNQPQHF. J is TRBJ1-5 and V is TRBV7-2, with a weak D call TRBD1 (6 bases). The CDR3 has 15 residues. The ends were cut back, 5 bases at V and 4 bases at J, with 15 bases in the middle. Germline values: CDR1 SGHTA, CDR2 FQGNSA.

The J gene is TRBJ1-5, the V gene TRBV5-6; TRBD1 might be the D (6 bases). Between the trimmed V and J ends, which lost 4 bases and 1 base, there was a span of 12 bases. The CDR3 loop spans 15 amino acids. Germline assignment: CDR1 SGHDT and CDR2 YYEEEE. The chain's CDR3 is CASSRTGGSNQPQHF. CDR3 nucleotide sequence: TGTGCCAGCAGCCGGACGGGGGGCAGCAATCAGCCCCAGCATTTT.